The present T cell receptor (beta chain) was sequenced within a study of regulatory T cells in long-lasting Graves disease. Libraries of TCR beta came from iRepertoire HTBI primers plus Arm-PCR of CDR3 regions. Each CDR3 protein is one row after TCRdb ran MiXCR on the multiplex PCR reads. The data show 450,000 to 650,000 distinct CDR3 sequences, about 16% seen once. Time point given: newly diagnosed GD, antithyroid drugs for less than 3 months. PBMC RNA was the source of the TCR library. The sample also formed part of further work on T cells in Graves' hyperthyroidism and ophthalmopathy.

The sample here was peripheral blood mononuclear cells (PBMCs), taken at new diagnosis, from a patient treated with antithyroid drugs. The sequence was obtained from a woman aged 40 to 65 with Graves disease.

The DNA for the CDR3 is TGCAGCGGGGGTAACACTGAAGCTTTCTTT. As protein: CSGGNTEAFF. The chain couples TRBV29-1 to TRBJ1-1; D gene ambiguous. The V gene lost 7 bases and the J gene lost 2 bases, with 5 bases spanning the gap. CDR3 length: 10 residues. From germline, CDR1 is SQVTM and CDR2 ANQGSEA. Full variable domain (outside the CDR3, taken from reference TRBV29-1 and TRBJ1-1): SAVISQKPSRDICQRGTSLTIQCQVDSQVTMMFWYRQQPGQSLTLIATANQGSEATYESGFVIDKFPISRPNLTFSTLTVSNMSPEDSSIYLCSGGNTEAFFGQGTRLTVV.